Sequencing of this T cell receptor (beta chain) was carried out in a study of Graves' ophthalmopathy and Graves' hyperthyroidism. Germline CDR1 and CDR2: SGHAT and FQNNGV. The V and J ends lost 3 bases and 5 bases, in that order; junction bases with no gene match: 7. The CDR3 is made up of 14 amino acids. RNA transcripts served as template for amplifying TCR beta CDR3 sequences. First-round RT-PCR employed HTBI primers, with a second-round multiplex PCR after it. TCRdb passed the multiplex PCR reads through MiXCR, listing each CDR3 protein once. This table holds around 1.1 million distinct CDR3 sequences, around a third found once. In its sample, this clonotype was seen many times. Exclusion criteria comprised other autoimmune diseases, uncontrolled infections, pregnancy or lactation in patients.

Sequences were obtained from peripheral blood or thyroid tissue (not recorded which). The chain combines TRBV11-2 with TRBJ2-7; TRBD2 aligns across 7 bases. The origin of this receptor is an adult man with Graves' hyperthyroidism. The CDR3 DNA is TGTGCCAGCAGCTTCCACCAGCGGGACCACGAGCAGTACTTC. Protein product: CASSFHQRDHEQYF.